One T cell receptor beta chain is described in this entry. Its antigen is not known. A second PCR, run for about 7 to 11 cycles, used a sample-barcoded 5' primer plus a J-beta primer mix. Template switching added a 12-random-nucleotide identifier to every cDNA molecule. All samples yielded 2.5 million or more CDR3-containing paired-end reads. TCRdb re-called the 5' RACE reads through MiXCR, storing one row per CDR3 protein. In the table there are 1.5 million to 2 million distinct CDR3 sequences, around 48% of which are singletons. These data originate in a study of blood T cells in healthy people across ages. Study conclusions and caveats: No conclusive comparison of naive versus antigen-experienced cells was possible with unsorted PBMCs. Among long-lived donors, naive CD4+ cells were more numerous and diversity higher than in aged donors.

The CDR3 loop spans 13 amino acids. In germline, CDR1 is DFQATT, CDR2 SNEGSKA (reference sequence). V was shortened by 6 bases and J by 9 bases, with 19 bases between the two germline ends. This TCR derives from a woman aged 40 to 49 in good health. The gene calls are TRBV20-1 and TRBJ2-3; D gene unclear. The sample taken for sequencing was blood. The DNA of the CDR3 is TGCAGTGCCAAAGGAGAACTTTTGGAAACGCAGTATTTT. It is translated as CSAKGELLETQYF.